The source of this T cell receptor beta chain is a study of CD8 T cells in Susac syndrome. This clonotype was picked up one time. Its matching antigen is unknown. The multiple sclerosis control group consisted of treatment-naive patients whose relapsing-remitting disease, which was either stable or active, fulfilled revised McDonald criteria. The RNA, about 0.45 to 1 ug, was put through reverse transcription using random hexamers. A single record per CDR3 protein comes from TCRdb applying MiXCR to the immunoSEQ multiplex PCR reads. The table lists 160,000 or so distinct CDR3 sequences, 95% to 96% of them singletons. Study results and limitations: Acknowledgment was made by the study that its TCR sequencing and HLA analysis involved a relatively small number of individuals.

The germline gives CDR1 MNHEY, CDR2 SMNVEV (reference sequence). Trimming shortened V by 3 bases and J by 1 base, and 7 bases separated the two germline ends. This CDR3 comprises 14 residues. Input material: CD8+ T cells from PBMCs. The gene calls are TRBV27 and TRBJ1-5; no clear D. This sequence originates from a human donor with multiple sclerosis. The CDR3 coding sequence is TGTGCCAGCAGTTTTTTGGGGAGCAATCAGCCCCAGCATTTT. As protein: CASSFLGSNQPQHF.